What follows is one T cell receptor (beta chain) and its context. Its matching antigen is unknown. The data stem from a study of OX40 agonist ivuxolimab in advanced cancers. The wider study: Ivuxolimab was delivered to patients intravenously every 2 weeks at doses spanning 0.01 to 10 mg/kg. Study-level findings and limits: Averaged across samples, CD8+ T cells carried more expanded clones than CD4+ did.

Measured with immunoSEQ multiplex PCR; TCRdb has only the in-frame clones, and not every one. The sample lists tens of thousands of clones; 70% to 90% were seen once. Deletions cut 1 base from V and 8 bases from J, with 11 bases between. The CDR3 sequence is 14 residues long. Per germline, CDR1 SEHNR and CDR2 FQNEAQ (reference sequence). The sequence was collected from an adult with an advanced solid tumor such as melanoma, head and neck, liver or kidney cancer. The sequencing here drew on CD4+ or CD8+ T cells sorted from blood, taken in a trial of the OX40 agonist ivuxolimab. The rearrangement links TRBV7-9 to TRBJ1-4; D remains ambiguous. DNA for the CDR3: TGTGCCAGCAGCTTAGATGTGGTTCGGGAAAAACTGTTTTTT. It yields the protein CASSLDVVREKLFF.